What follows is one TCR beta chain and its context. Its target is not known. A read error may explain this, as a much larger clone is one base away. RNA fractions of 10%, 30% or 50% and about 19,000 to 1,100,000 sorted cells were the source of naive CD8 libraries. This entry belongs to a study of molecular identifiers for immune sequencing clone quantification. The CDR3 is 14 amino acids. Germline V lookup: CDR1 MDHEN, CDR2 SYDVKM. Study-wide points: Molecules of identical TCR sharing a barcode could underestimate highly expanded clone sizes.

TCR libraries were built in bulk with a published protocol and specific TCR primers. Each CDR3 protein is one row after TCRdb ran MiXCR on the PCR reads. The table shows hundreds of thousands of distinct CDR3 sequences, with roughly 23% occurring only once. The sample comprised naive CD8+ T cells from blood, with Jurkat cell RNA spiked in. Subset denoted: FACS-sorted CD8+CD4-CCR7+CD45RA+ naive T cells. The sequence derives from a human donor in good health. Some libraries in this study had Jurkat cell RNA spiked in. The chain combines TRBV28 with TRBJ2-5; TRBD1 aligns across 7 bases. CDR3 nucleotides: TGTGCCAGCAGTAATGGGACAGTTCGAGAGACCCAGTCCTTC. Translation gives CASSNGTVRETQSF.